Following are 32 T cell receptor beta chains from one sample sequenced in a study of Ad26.COV2.S vaccination and SARS-CoV-2 variants. Treatment reported: about 20 received Ad26.COV2.S at low or high dose, single or two shots; 5 received placebo; per-sample allocation not given. The study sampled participants on day 63 after the first vaccine or placebo injection. Measured with immunoSEQ multiplex PCR; TCRdb has only the in-frame clones, and not every one. The data hold about 680,000 clones, with more than 80% observed a single time. Sequences were derived from peripheral blood, sampled in a trial of Ad26.COV2.S vaccine versus placebo. The receptors come from a person aged 18-60 years who received the Ad26.COV2.S COVID-19 vaccine or a placebo.

For this clone: Distinct nucleotide sequences in the sample also encode this CDR3. The chain is built from TRBV3-1 (or the pseudogene TRBV3-2) and TRBJ2-7; D uncertain. With 0 bases removed from V and 3 bases from J, the gap between germline ends came to 6 bases. The CDR3 is made up of 13 amino acids. Germline loops: CDR1 LGHDT, CDR2 YNNKEL (reference sequence). The CDR3 DNA sequence: TGTGCCAGCAGCCAAGATTGGGGCTACGAGCAGTACTTC. Its protein is CASSQDWGYEQYF.

In the case of this clone: The sample holds other DNA sequences that translate to the same CDR3. J is TRBJ2-7 and V is TRBV18; D gene uncertain. Germline-derived CDR1 and CDR2 are KGHSH and LQKENI. This CDR3 comprises 13 residues. Deletions cut 3 bases from V and 3 bases from J, with 9 bases between. The CDR3 protein is CASSPGVNYEQYF. The DNA of the CDR3 is TGTGCCAGCTCACCTGGAGTGAACTACGAGCAGTACTTC.

CDR3 DNA: TGTGCCAGCAGTGAATATATAGATACGCAGTATTTT. Protein: CASSEYIDTQYF. This rearrangement joins TRBV25-1 to TRBJ2-3; no reliable D call. CDR3 length equals 12 residues. Germline CDR1 is MGHDK and CDR2 is SYGVNS. V dropped 0 bases and J dropped 5 bases, with 3 bases sitting between them. Supplemented by reference TRBV25-1 and TRBJ2-3, the full variable domain reads EADIYQTPRYLVIGTGKKITLECSQTMGHDKMYWYQQDPGMELHLIHYSYGVNSTEKGDLSSESTVSRIRTEHFPLTLESARPSHTSQYLCASSEYIDTQYFGPGTRLTVL.

The chain employs TRBV10-3 and TRBJ2-1; 9 bases fit TRBD2. Germline V gene lookup returns CDR1 ENHRY and CDR2 SYGVKD. With 7 bases clipped from V and 9 bases from J, the junction kept 13 bases outside the gene matches. This CDR3 comprises 15 residues. This CDR3 reads CAITPRVAGVIEQFF. CDR3 in DNA: TGTGCCATCACCCCGAGGGTAGCGGGGGTGATTGAGCAGTTCTTC.

The chain joins TRBV9 to TRBJ2-7, with TRBD1 matching over 7 bases. After removal of 4 bases from V and 4 bases from J, the junction contained 11 bases not matched to a gene. CDR3 length: 15 residues. From germline, CDR1 is SGDLS and CDR2 YYNGEE. The CDR3 nucleotides are TGTGCCAGCAGCACAAACTCGGGACAGAGATACGAGCAGTACTTC. Its protein product is CASSTNSGQRYEQYF.

This chain joins TRBV24-1 and TRBJ2-7; D is uncertain. The CDR3 sequence is 15 residues long. CDR1 and CDR2 (germline): KGHDR, SFDVKD. V was trimmed by 4 bases and J by 0 bases, leaving 12 bases between them. Here the CDR3 reads CATSDFPWSSYEQYF. The CDR3 nucleotides are TGTGCCACCAGTGACTTCCCTTGGAGCTCCTACGAGCAGTACTTC.

The chain combines TRBV24-1 with TRBJ1-4; D is unclear. This CDR3 is built from 14 residues. V lost 4 bases and J 7 bases, leaving 12 bases between the germline ends. Germline CDR1 KGHDR, CDR2 SFDVKD. The CDR3 DNA reads TGTGCCACCAGTGACCCGAGATGGGGTGAAAAACTGTTTTTT. It encodes CATSDPRWGEKLFF.

In DNA, the CDR3 is TGTGCCAGCTCCCCACAAACGGGGCTAGGCTACACCTTC. Translation: CASSPQTGLGYTF. The chain combines TRBV6-4 with TRBJ1-2; D is possibly TRBD1 (5 bases). The V gene lost 8 bases and the J gene lost 8 bases, with 18 bases spanning the gap. Germline V lookup: CDR1 MRHNA, CDR2 SNTAGT. The CDR3 is 13 amino acids.

V usage is TRBV12-5 and J usage is TRBJ2-2, with D tentatively TRBD1 (5 bases). Per germline, CDR1 LGHNT and CDR2 FRNRAP. The CDR3 is made up of 13 amino acids. V was clipped by 1 base and J by 5 bases, with 5 bases between them. The CDR3 sequence: CASGLGTTGELFF. DNA of the CDR3: TGTGCTAGTGGTTTGGGGACAACCGGGGAGCTGTTTTTT.

This chain links TRBV6-5 with TRBJ2-7, with D perhaps matching TRBD1 (6 bases). Germline V lookup: CDR1 MNHEY, CDR2 SVGAGI. Trimming left V 6 bases short and J 5 bases short, with 17 bases between. The CDR3 loop spans 14 amino acids. CDR3: CASRDWTVGHEQYF. The CDR3 region has the DNA TGTGCCAGCAGAGACTGGACAGTCGGTCACGAGCAGTACTTC.

This chain links TRBV3-1 (or the pseudogene TRBV3-2) with TRBJ1-4; maybe TRBD1 (6 bases). The CDR3 covers 14 residues. The germline V gene has CDR1 LGHDT and CDR2 YNNKEL (reference sequence). Trimming pared 6 bases from V and 7 bases from J, leaving 15 bases between. For the CDR3, the DNA is TGTGCCAGCAGTCTAGACAGGTCCAGTGAAAAACTGTTTTTT. Translating it yields CASSLDRSSEKLFF.

This clone was observed a few times. This rearrangement joins TRBV2 to TRBJ2-7; no clear D. The CDR3 loop spans 14 amino acids. Between the trimmed V and J ends, which lost 1 base and 5 bases, there was a span of 12 bases. CDR1 is SNHLY and CDR2 is FYNNEI in the germline V gene. The CDR3 reads CASSEVTYSDEQYF. The CDR3 bases are TGTGCCAGCAGTGAAGTAACGTATTCGGACGAGCAGTACTTC.

The chain has TRBV12-3 or TRBV12-4 and TRBJ2-1; no reliable D call. The CDR3 covers 13 residues. V gave up 6 bases and J gave up 3 bases, with 9 bases separating them. The CDR3 DNA reads as TGTGCCAGCAGATATGGGGACTACAATGAGCAGTTCTTC. Encoded protein: CASRYGDYNEQFF.

This chain links TRBV19 with TRBJ1-4; 7 bases agree with TRBD1. Germline CDR1 and CDR2: LNHDA and SQIVND (reference sequence). V was clipped by 5 bases and J by 0 bases; unmatched bases: 6. There are 16 residues in the CDR3. This chain's CDR3 is CASSPRQGSTNEKLFF. As DNA, the CDR3 is TGTGCCAGTAGTCCGCGACAGGGATCAACTAATGAAAAACTGTTTTTT. The full variable domain, its missing parts supplied by reference TRBV19 and TRBJ1-4, is DGGITQSPKYLFRKEGQNVTLSCEQNLNHDAMYWYRQDPGQGLRLIYYSQIVNDFQKGDIAEGYSVSREKKESFPLTVTSAQKNPTAFYLCASSPRQGSTNEKLFFGSGTQLSVL.

This chain uses TRBV30 with TRBJ1-3; D ambiguous. V lost 0 bases and J lost 4, with 10 bases in between. The CDR3 is made up of 14 amino acids. CDR1 is GTSNPN and CDR2 is SVGIG in the germline V gene (reference sequence). In nucleotides, the CDR3 is TGTGCCTGGAGTGTAGTCCTCGTCGGAAACACCATATATTTT. Protein product: CAWSVVLVGNTIYF.

This clone was recorded a few times. The chain uses TRBV5-1 and TRBJ1-1; perhaps TRBD1 as D (5 bases). Deletions cut 3 bases from V and 1 base from J, with 13 bases between. The germline gives CDR1 SGHRS, CDR2 YFSETQ. The CDR3 contains 15 residues. The CDR3 loop is CASSSQGPENTEAFF. The DNA for the CDR3 is TGCGCCAGCAGCTCCCAGGGACCCGAGAACACTGAAGCTTTCTTT.

V gene TRBV7-9 combines with J gene TRBJ1-2; no definite D call. The V gene's germline CDR1 is SEHNR and CDR2 FQNEAQ (reference sequence). CDR3 size: 14 residues. The V end was cut by 5 bases, the J end by 1 base, with 11 bases between. CDR3 protein: CASSTRHLNYGYTF. CDR3 sequence (DNA): TGTGCCAGCAGCACAAGACACCTTAACTATGGCTACACCTTC.

The chain joins TRBV9 to TRBJ2-2, with D maybe TRBD2 (6 bases). Trimming cost V 3 bases and J 4 bases, with 10 bases left between them. The CDR3 loop spans 14 amino acids. CDR1 is SGDLS, CDR2 YYNGEE, per germline. The CDR3: CASSAYGGTGELFF. In nucleotides, the CDR3 is TGTGCCAGCAGCGCCTACGGGGGCACCGGGGAGCTGTTTTTT. Using reference TRBV9 and TRBJ2-2 for the parts outside the CDR3, the full variable domain is DSGVTQTPKHLITATGQRVTLRCSPRSGDLSVYWYQQSLDQGLQFLIQYYNGEERAKGNILERFSAQQFPDLHSELNLSSLELGDSALYFCASSAYGGTGELFFGEGSRLTVL.

V gene TRBV12-5 combines with J gene TRBJ1-1, with D possibly being TRBD1 (5 bases). The V end was cut by 2 bases, the J end by 6 bases, with 10 bases between. CDR3 length: 13 residues. The germline V gene has CDR1 LGHNT and CDR2 FRNRAP. CDR3 loop: CASGLWGRAEAFF. DNA for the CDR3: TGTGCTAGTGGTTTGTGGGGACGGGCTGAAGCTTTCTTT.

This chain uses TRBV5-1 with TRBJ2-1; D uncertain. Germline V gene lookup returns CDR1 SGHRS and CDR2 YFSETQ. This CDR3 spans 13 amino acids. Trimming pared 0 bases from V and 7 bases from J, leaving 8 bases between. CDR3 sequence reads: CASSLVGFNEQFF. CDR3 DNA sequence: TGCGCCAGCAGCTTGGTGGGGTTTAATGAGCAGTTCTTC.

The V and J genes are TRBV7-9 and TRBJ1-6; D is ambiguous. The CDR3 sequence is 14 residues long. The V end lost 1 base, the J end lost 4 bases, and 5 bases lay between the germline ends. In germline, CDR1 is SEHNR, CDR2 FQNEAQ (reference sequence). In DNA, the CDR3 is TGTGCCAGCAGCTTAGAACAGTATAATTCACCCCTCCACTTT. Translated: CASSLEQYNSPLHF.

This clone came up once. The chain has TRBV19 and TRBJ2-5; either TRBD1 or TRBD2 may fit D (5 bases each). The CDR3 loop spans 17 amino acids. Germline values: CDR1 LNHDA, CDR2 SQIVND (reference sequence). Deletions cut 1 base from V and 5 bases from J, with 20 bases between. CDR3 sequence reads: CASSIGVIGARGETQYF. CDR3 DNA sequence: TGTGCCAGTAGTATAGGGGTCATAGGGGCTAGAGGGGAGACCCAGTACTTC.

The chain couples TRBV9 to TRBJ1-2; D remains ambiguous. V was trimmed by 4 bases and J by 4 bases, leaving 11 bases between them. CDR1 and CDR2 (germline): SGDLS, YYNGEE. There are 13 residues in the CDR3. This CDR3 reads CASSSRAFYGYTF. The CDR3 DNA is TGTGCCAGCAGCAGCCGGGCCTTCTATGGCTACACCTTC.

Regarding this clone: At one of its ends the junction is not consistent with the germline gene, which may arise from a read error. The J gene is TRBJ2-7, the V gene TRBV7-2; 7 bases line up with TRBD1. This CDR3 has 15 amino acids. Germline lookup yields CDR1 SGHTA and CDR2 FQGNSA. CDR3 sequence: CASRLDRATGSEQYF. In DNA form, the CDR3 reads TGTGCCAGCAGATTAGACAGGGCCACGGGATCCGAGCAGTACTTC.

The rearrangement links TRBV6-4 to TRBJ1-5, with D tentatively TRBD1 (6 bases). Germline CDR1 MRHNA, CDR2 SNTAGT. This CDR3 comprises 16 residues. Deletions cut 3 bases from V and 6 bases from J, with 18 bases between. The CDR3 DNA reads TGTGCCAGCAGTGAAAGTCCCCCAGGGGAGGGTCAGCCCCAGCATTTT. It codes for CASSESPPGEGQPQHF.

The rearrangement joins TRBV5-5 to TRBJ1-6; 8 bases fit TRBD1. Per the germline V gene, CDR1 is SGHKS and CDR2 is YYEKEE (reference sequence). The CDR3 contains 12 residues. Trimming at V came to 6 bases and at J to 8 bases, leaving 1 base not matched to a gene. The CDR3 here is CASKQGDSPLHF. The CDR3 bases are TGTGCCAGCAAACAGGGGGATTCACCCCTCCACTTT. The full variable domain, rest sourced from reference TRBV5-5 and TRBJ1-6, is DAGVTQSPTHLIKTRGQQVTLRCSPISGHKSVSWYQQVLGQGPQFIFQYYEKEERGRGNFPDRFSARQFPNYSSELNVNALLLGDSALYLCASKQGDSPLHFGNGTRLTVT.

The chain uses TRBV5-1 and TRBJ2-1, with a possible D match to TRBD2 (7 bases). The CDR3 is made up of 14 amino acids. Germline V gene data show CDR1 as SGHRS and CDR2 as YFSETQ. V lost 6 bases and J lost 8, with 18 bases in between. For the CDR3, the DNA is TGCGCCAGCACCGTTACCGGGGGGCGGCATGAGCAGTTCTTC. This translates into CASTVTGGRHEQFF.

This rearrangement joins TRBV2 to TRBJ2-5; the match to TRBD1 covers 8 bases. J lost 5 bases, V lost 6 bases, and 5 bases had no gene match. There are 13 residues in the CDR3. Germline V CDR1 and CDR2: SNHLY, FYNNEI. The CDR3: CASRDRVWETQYF. The CDR3, as DNA: TGTGCCAGCAGGGACAGGGTCTGGGAGACCCAGTACTTC.

This rearrangement joins TRBV18 to TRBJ2-7; a possible D gene is TRBD2 (5 bases). Germline CDR1 and CDR2: KGHSH and LQKENI. This CDR3 region has 15 residues. V shed 5 bases and J shed 0 bases, with 14 bases lying between them. CDR3 nucleotide sequence: TGTGCCAGCTCAGCCGTCAGCGGCAGCTCCTACGAGCAGTACTTC. Amino acid sequence: CASSAVSGSSYEQYF.

In nucleotides, the CDR3 is TGTGCCAGCAGTCTTAGGGAGGTCAATGAGCAGTTCTTC. Residues: CASSLREVNEQFF. The genes are TRBV12-3 or TRBV12-4 and TRBJ2-1; possible D gene TRBD2, 6 bases. Trimming cost V 5 bases and J 6 bases, with 11 bases left between them. The CDR3 is 13 residues long.

The chain uses TRBV21-1 and TRBJ2-1; the table assigns TRBD1, which was not confirmed against the DNA. TRBV21-1 is shown as a pseudogene. The length of the CDR3 is 15 residues. The CDR3 spells CASSSRDRTYNEQFF. The DNA of the CDR3 is TGTGCCAGCAGCAGCCGGGACAGGACCTACAATGAGCAGTTCTTC.

V and J are TRBV11-2 and TRBJ1-5; no reliable D call. The CDR3 length is 13 residues. Trimming left V 3 bases short and J 4 bases short, with 7 bases between. Per the germline V gene, CDR1 is SGHAT and CDR2 is FQNNGV. The chain's CDR3 is CASSFRFNQPQHF. For the CDR3, the DNA is TGTGCCAGCAGCTTCCGCTTTAATCAGCCCCAGCATTTT.